The 16 T cell receptor beta chains given below trace back to one sample, sequenced in a study of blood T cell repertoires in COVID-19. Sequencing used immunoSEQ multiplex PCR; TCRdb keeps in-frame clones, though not all of them. The sample records 300,000 to 400,000 clones, 88% being singletons. Specimen: peripheral blood. The receptors derive from a woman in her 30s with COVID-19, enrolled during active disease.

The gene calls are TRBV28 and TRBJ1-2; no clear D gene. The CDR3 extends over 13 amino acids. V was trimmed by 6 bases and J by 7 bases, leaving 15 bases between them. The germline gives CDR1 MDHEN, CDR2 SYDVKM. As DNA, the CDR3 is TGTGCCAGCAGCATCGTCTCCGGGAGTGGCTACACCTTC. Translating gives CASSIVSGSGYTF.

This chain connects TRBV5-8 to TRBJ2-7; tentative D call: TRBD1 (5 bases). This CDR3 is built from 18 residues. Germline V gene data show CDR1 as SGHTS and CDR2 as YDEGEE. V lost 1 base and J 2 bases, leaving 22 bases between the germline ends. The CDR3 DNA sequence: TGTGCCAGCAGCTTGCTAGGTGGAAGACAGCGAAGCACCTACGAGCAGTACTTC. Translated, it gives CASSLLGGRQRSTYEQYF.

The sample holds one count of this clone. The rearrangement links TRBV7-6 to TRBJ2-1; TRBD2 is a possible D gene (6 bases). Trimming left V 5 bases short and J 7 bases short, with 21 bases between. The length of the CDR3 is 16 residues. The germline gives CDR1 SGHVS, CDR2 FNYEAQ. The CDR3 protein is CASSLRGDSGTNEQFF. The CDR3 DNA reads TGTGCCAGCAGCCTTAGAGGCGATAGCGGTACTAATGAGCAGTTCTTC.

The rearrangement uses TRBV10-3 and TRBJ2-7; 8 bases fit TRBD2. The CDR3 totals 12 residues. Germline-derived CDR1 and CDR2 are ENHRY and SYGVKD. With V trimmed by 8 bases and J by 5 bases, 5 bases remained unmatched. CDR3 DNA: TGTGCCATCGCTGGCGGGGGGAACGAGCAGTACTTC. Amino acids: CAIAGGGNEQYF.

This sequence joins TRBV7-3 and TRBJ2-5; D unclear. Trimming removed 4 bases from V and 12 bases from J, with 15 bases in between. The length of the CDR3 is 12 residues. Germline CDR1 reads SGHTA; CDR2 reads FQGTGA. The CDR3 reads CASSSTSGEKYF. CDR3 sequence (DNA): TGTGCCAGCAGCTCTACCAGTGGAGAAAAGTACTTC.

J is TRBJ2-5 and V is TRBV9; D possibly corresponds to TRBD1 (6 bases). This CDR3 spans 13 amino acids. Between the trimmed V and J ends, which lost 3 bases and 4 bases, there was a span of 10 bases. Germline CDR1 and CDR2: SGDLS and YYNGEE. CDR3 sequence (DNA): TGTGCCAGCAGCGGGAGAGGGGGAGAGACCCAGTACTTC. Translated: CASSGRGGETQYF.

The chain uses TRBV27 and TRBJ1-2; 9 bases line up with TRBD1. In germline, CDR1 is MNHEY, CDR2 SMNVEV (reference sequence). The V gene end was trimmed by 5 bases and the J gene end by 1 base; junction bases not matched to a gene: 14. The CDR3 runs to 18 residues. CDR3 sequence (DNA): TGTGCCAGCAGTCGCTCTTCCCGGGACAGGGTAATTAACTATGGCTACACCTTC. Its protein product is CASSRSSRDRVINYGYTF.

V and J are TRBV12-3 or TRBV12-4 and TRBJ1-6, with no clear D. V lost 3 bases and J 11 bases, leaving 8 bases between the germline ends. CDR3 length: 12 amino acids. In DNA, the CDR3 is TGTGCCAGCAGTTTCACGGGTACACCCCTCCACTTT. This codes for CASSFTGTPLHF.

The rearrangement links TRBV6-5 to TRBJ2-7; D is possibly TRBD1 (6 bases). Germline CDR1 MNHEY, CDR2 SVGAGI. This CDR3 is built from 11 residues. Trimming removed 6 bases from V and 5 bases from J, with 8 bases in between. The CDR3 region has the DNA TGTGCCAGCAGCACAGGGCACGAGCAGTACGTC. Amino acids: CASSTGHEQYV.

The chain is built from TRBV6-5 and TRBJ2-7; the match to TRBD1 covers 10 bases. Germline CDR1 reads MNHEY; CDR2 reads SVGAGI. V shed 5 bases, J shed 6 bases, and the junction held 10 bases outside the gene matches. CDR3 length equals 15 residues. CDR3 nucleotides: TGTGCCAGCAGTCAGAATCCGGGACAGGGGAGCGAGCAGTACTTC. This translates into CASSQNPGQGSEQYF.

V is TRBV24-1 and J is TRBJ2-3; D is perhaps TRBD2 (6 bases). V lost 0 bases and J lost 0, with 9 bases in between. The length of the CDR3 is 16 residues. Germline CDR1 reads KGHDR; CDR2 reads SFDVKD. In DNA, the CDR3 is TGTGCCACCAGTGATTTGGCGGGGAGGAGCACAGATACGCAGTATTTT. Amino acid sequence: CATSDLAGRSTDTQYF.

This chain uses TRBV3-1 (or the pseudogene TRBV3-2) with TRBJ2-7; possibly TRBD1 for D (6 bases). CDR1 LGHDT and CDR2 YNNKEL come from the germline V gene (reference sequence). This CDR3 is 15 amino acids long. V gave up 5 bases and J gave up 1 base, with 15 bases separating them. The CDR3 protein is CASSDPGTSSYEQYF. CDR3 coding DNA: TGTGCCAGCAGCGACCCGGGGACAAGTTCCTACGAGCAGTACTTC.

This chain uses TRBV18 with TRBJ2-7; 12 bases are shared with TRBD2. Losses at the gene ends were 3 bases for V and 6 bases for J; bases not matched to a gene: 15. CDR3 length: 18 amino acids. Germline loops: CDR1 KGHSH, CDR2 LQKENI. CDR3 bases: TGTGCCAGCTCACCCCTCTATCGAACTAGCGGGGGGCCCTCCGAGCAGTACTTC. Translated: CASSPLYRTSGGPSEQYF.

This chain connects TRBV6-5 to TRBJ2-2; a weak D match, TRBD1 (7 bases). The V and J ends lost 0 bases and 3 bases respectively, with 11 bases between them. The germline gives CDR1 MNHEY, CDR2 SVGAGI. This CDR3 spans 16 amino acids. The CDR3 here is CASSYSEGQYTGELFF. The CDR3 DNA reads as TGTGCCAGCAGTTACTCGGAGGGACAGTACACCGGGGAGCTGTTTTTT.

The CDR3 is CASSPTGGISYEQYF. As DNA, the CDR3 is TGTGCCAGCAGTCCCACAGGGGGCATATCCTACGAGCAGTACTTC. The V call is TRBV6-5, the J call TRBJ2-7; the match to TRBD1 covers 9 bases. With 5 bases clipped from V and 1 base from J, the junction kept 6 bases outside the gene matches. CDR3 length: 15 residues. CDR1 and CDR2 (germline): MNHEY, SVGAGI.

CDR3 sequence (DNA): TGTGCCAGTAGACGACTAGCGGGGAACTACGAGCAGTACTTC. This gives the protein CASRRLAGNYEQYF. V usage is TRBV19 and J usage is TRBJ2-7; TRBD2 matches at 11 bases. CDR1 and CDR2 (germline): LNHDA, SQIVND (reference sequence). V trimming: 6 bases; J trimming: 3 bases; junction bases outside the gene matches: 4. The CDR3 extends over 14 amino acids.